Below, one T cell receptor beta chain is given with its context. Assay used: immunoSEQ multiplex PCR; TCRdb lists only in-frame clones, some missing. The sample lists 280,000 or so clones; under 90% were seen once. The data are from a study of blood T cell repertoires in COVID-19. Between the trimmed V and J ends, which lost 4 bases and 8 bases, there was a span of 23 bases. Germline loops: CDR1 MDHEN, CDR2 SYDVKM. The length of the CDR3 is 17 residues. V gene TRBV28 combines with J gene TRBJ1-4; no firm D call. Sequencing was carried out using PBMCs or T cells enriched from blood (not recorded which). The clonotype was recovered from a woman between 50 and 59 years old who had been exposed to COVID-19. The CDR3 here is CASSSGLKGREREKLFF. The DNA for the CDR3 is TGTGCCAGCAGTTCGGGTTTGAAAGGACGGGAGAGGGAAAAACTGTTTTTT.